The clone carrying this T cell receptor beta chain came up once. Trimming cost V 0 bases and J 13 bases, with 27 bases left between them. The CDR3 covers 18 residues. TCRdb keeps only in-frame clones here, not all; method: immunoSEQ multiplex PCR. The sample includes more than 50,000 clones, around 86% of them seen just once. The sample belongs to a study of OX40 agonist ivuxolimab in advanced cancers. The starting material was CD4+ or CD8+ T cells sorted from blood, obtained in a trial of the OX40 agonist ivuxolimab. The V call is TRBV6-7, the J call TRBJ1-4, with unresolved D. TRBV6-7 is an open reading frame, and its role is uncertain. The TCR comes from an adult with an advanced solid tumor such as melanoma, head and neck, liver or kidney cancer. CDR3: CASSYSIHSPQAGGGLFF. Written as DNA, the CDR3 is TGTGCCAGCAGTTACTCGATTCACAGCCCCCAGGCCGGCGGAGGACTGTTTTTT.